This record looks at one T cell receptor beta chain sequence and its context. Its antigen remains unidentified. This entry is derived from a study of cytomegalovirus exposure and HLA in healthy donors. With V trimmed by 6 bases and J by 3 bases, 7 bases remained unmatched. The CDR3 totals 15 residues. Germline V gene data show CDR1 as SEHNR and CDR2 as FQNEAQ (reference sequence). Study-level findings and limits: Some highly shared sequence variants likely arose as a pipeline artifact. Among TCR sequences, most were rare, though some public TCRs appeared in many donors.

PCR primers comprised 60 Vbeta and 13 Jbeta primers. The method was immunoSEQ multiplex PCR; TCRdb's version includes in-frame clones alone and lacks a portion of them. The sample carries 150,000 to 180,000 clones, 80% recorded once. This clonotype originated in a woman in her forties in good health and CMV-seropositive. What was sequenced was PBMCs. J is TRBJ2-1 and V is TRBV7-9; 8 positions match TRBD1. CDR3 residues: CASRYAGTGYNEQFF. DNA for the CDR3: TGTGCCAGCAGATACGCCGGGACAGGCTACAATGAGCAGTTCTTC.